A selection of T cell receptor beta chains follows, all from one sample in a study of OX40 agonist ivuxolimab in advanced cancers. This table comes from immunoSEQ multiplex PCR, and its TCRdb copy is limited to in-frame clones, with some not included. The table includes around 70,000 clones, 75% to 90% detected once. The material was CD4+ or CD8+ T cells sorted from blood, obtained in a trial of the OX40 agonist ivuxolimab. Receptors originate from an adult with an advanced solid tumor such as melanoma, head and neck, liver or kidney cancer. Each CDR3 is given with its conserved first and last residue. Fields, in order: D gene, J gene, clone size, V gene, CDR3 protein, CDR3 DNA. The D gene is left open where the match is weak. Expanded clones get a size class; other rows say once, few or many, or leave the size out.

>-|TRBJ2-3|few|TRBV11-2
CASSLAPSMFAQYF
TGTGCCAGCAGCTTAGCCCCGTCGATGTTTGCGCAGTATTTT
>-|TRBJ1-3|-|TRBV5-1
CASSLTARRSGNTIYF
TGCGCCAGCAGCTTGACCGCGCGTCGCTCTGGAAACACCATATATTTT
>TRBD2|TRBJ2-7|-|TRBV27
CASRRLAGGHEQYF
TGTGCCAGCAGGAGACTAGCGGGAGGTCACGAGCAGTACTTC
>TRBD1|TRBJ1-1|-|TRBV5-1
CASSFDRVKGNTEAFF
TGCGCCAGCAGCTTCGACAGGGTTAAGGGGAACACTGAAGCTTTCTTT
>TRBD2|TRBJ2-7|few|TRBV7-9
CASSLESRGRAYEQYF
TGTGCCAGCAGCTTAGAGTCTCGCGGGAGGGCCTACGAGCAGTACTTC
>-|TRBJ2-2|-|TRBV6-4
CASSDSSSGNANTGELFF
TGTGCCAGCAGTGACTCGAGCTCCGGGAATGCTAACACCGGGGAGCTGTTTTTT
>-|TRBJ1-5|-|TRBV30
CAWSDLRVGQPQHF
TGTGCCTGGAGTGATCTGAGGGTAGGGCAGCCCCAGCATTTT
>-|TRBJ2-4|-|TRBV27
CASRGETKNIQYF
TGTGCCAGCAGAGGGGAAACCAAAAACATTCAGTACTTC
>-|TRBJ2-1|-|TRBV5-4
CASSFGGNNEQFF
TGTGCCAGCAGCTTTGGGGGGAACAATGAGCAGTTCTTC
>TRBD2|TRBJ2-3|-|TRBV4-2
CASSHLLAGPTDTQYF
TGTGCCAGCAGCCATTTACTAGCGGGACCCACAGATACGCAGTATTTT
>-|TRBJ2-5|-|TRBV7-8
CASSLASSPQETQYF
TGTGCCAGCAGCCTCGCTAGTAGTCCTCAAGAGACCCAGTACTTC
>TRBD1|TRBJ2-3|-|TRBV27
CASSFKGQPTDTQYF
TGTGCCAGCAGTTTTAAGGGACAGCCCACAGATACGCAGTATTTT
>-|TRBJ2-2|-|TRBV6-5
CASSTERPNTGELFF
TGTGCCAGCAGTACAGAGAGACCTAACACCGGGGAGCTGTTTTTT
>TRBD2|TRBJ2-3|-|TRBV7-2
CASSPQAGGGLDTQYF
TGTGCCAGCAGCCCCCAAGCGGGAGGAGGGTTGGATACGCAGTATTTT
>-|TRBJ2-3|-|TRBV5-8
CASSLRPAGTDTQYF
TGTGCCAGCAGCTTGCGTCCAGCGGGCACAGATACGCAGTATTTT
>-|TRBJ1-3|-|TRBV5-1
CASSLAWSGGGNTIYF
TGCGCCAGCAGCTTGGCCTGGTCAGGTGGAGGAAACACCATATATTTT
>TRBD2|TRBJ2-3|-|TRBV5-4
CASSDPGLATDTQYF
TGTGCCAGCAGCGACCCGGGACTAGCGACAGATACGCAGTATTTT
>TRBD2|TRBJ2-1|-|TRBV10-1
CASSEDDSGSNEQFF
TGCGCCAGCAGTGAGGATGATAGCGGGAGCAATGAGCAGTTCTTC
>TRBD2|TRBJ2-1|-|TRBV30
CAWGEGASDEQFF
TGTGCCTGGGGGGAGGGCGCCTCGGATGAGCAGTTCTTC
>TRBD2|TRBJ2-7|-|TRBV28
CATREGGSYEQYF
TGTGCCACAAGGGAGGGCGGTTCCTACGAGCAGTACTTC
>-|TRBJ1-3|-|TRBV14
CASGYDTLGNTIYF
TGTGCCAGCGGGTATGACACGTTGGGAAACACCATATATTTT
>-|TRBJ2-7|-|TRBV27
CASSGRGRESYEQYF
TGTGCCAGCAGCGGACGTGGGCGGGAATCCTACGAGCAGTACTTC
>-|TRBJ2-7|once|TRBV5-1
CASSLEGPAGEQYF
TGCGCCAGCAGCTTGGAGGGCCCGGCGGGCGAGCAGTACTTC
>TRBD1|TRBJ2-7|-|TRBV18
CASTGQPYEQYF
TGTGCCAGCACGGGACAGCCCTACGAGCAGTACTTC
>-|TRBJ2-7|-|TRBV5-6
CASSFGLATGEQYF
TGTGCCAGCAGCTTTGGGCTAGCGACGGGAGAGCAGTACTTC
>TRBD1|TRBJ2-7|-|TRBV13
CASSSLSGTGVNEQYF
TGTGCCAGCAGCTCCCTTTCCGGGACAGGGGTAAACGAGCAGTACTTC
>TRBD2|TRBJ2-7|-|TRBV7-6
CASSQLAGAYEQYF
TGTGCCAGCAGCCAACTAGCGGGTGCCTACGAGCAGTACTTC
>-|TRBJ2-1|once|TRBV11-2
CASSLSSSGKSYNEQFF
TGTGCCAGCAGCTTATCGTCCTCGGGAAAGTCCTACAATGAGCAGTTCTTC
>-|TRBJ2-3|-|TRBV20-1
CSADRMAVSNF
TGCAGTGCTGACCGCATGGCAGTATCTAATTTT
>-|TRBJ1-2|once|TRBV5-1
CASSTQRASGYTF
TGCGCCAGCTCGACACAGAGGGCGTCTGGCTACACCTTC
>-|TRBJ2-1|once|TRBV6-1
CASSPTRGWNEQFF
TGTGCCAGCAGCCCGACCCGAGGGTGGAATGAGCAGTTCTTC
>TRBD1|TRBJ1-3|-|TRBV30
CAWTPQDRAGNTIYF
TGTGCCTGGACCCCCCAGGACAGGGCTGGAAACACCATATATTTT
>TRBD2|TRBJ2-1|few|TRBV19
CASSISGRGDEQFF
TGTGCCAGTAGTATCAGCGGGAGGGGGGATGAGCAGTTCTTC
>TRBD1|TRBJ1-2|-|TRBV27
CASSLAQGAGYGYTF
TGTGCCAGCAGTTTGGCGCAGGGGGCAGGCTATGGCTACACCTTC
>-|TRBJ1-3|-|TRBV19
CASTRSSGNTIYF
TGTGCCAGTACGCGGAGCTCTGGAAACACCATATATTTT
>-|TRBJ2-2|-|TRBV25-1
CASRQGNTGELFF
TGTGCCAGCAGACAGGGGAACACCGGGGAGCTGTTTTTT
>TRBD2|TRBJ2-3|-|TRBV7-2
CASSLAPTSIDTQYF
TGTGCCAGCAGCTTAGCCCCGACTAGCATAGATACGCAGTATTTT
>-|TRBJ1-4|once|TRBV2
CASSGTQGFNEKLFF
TGTGCCAGCAGTGGTACACAGGGATTTAATGAAAAACTGTTTTTT
>-|TRBJ2-5|-|TRBV29-1
CSVEGQGGPETQYF
TGCAGCGTTGAAGGGCAGGGCGGCCCGGAGACCCAGTACTTC
>-|TRBJ2-7|-|TRBV30
CAWRGQGFSVQYF
TGTGCCTGGAGGGGGCAGGGGTTCAGTGTGCAGTACTTC
>-|TRBJ2-3|few|TRBV5-1
CASSLAGIGPTAQDTQYF
TGCGCCAGCAGCTTGGCGGGGATCGGGCCCACCGCACAGGATACGCAGTATTTT
>TRBD2|TRBJ2-5|-|TRBV11-2
CASSLIAGGQETQYF
TGTGCCAGCAGCCTAATAGCGGGAGGGCAAGAGACCCAGTACTTC
>TRBD1|TRBJ1-5|-|TRBV28
CASSFWRDSQPQHF
TGTGCCAGCAGTTTTTGGCGGGACAGTCAGCCCCAGCATTTT
>-|TRBJ2-3|once|TRBV15
CATRVLGGDTQYF
TGTGCCACCAGGGTCTTGGGGGGAGATACGCAGTATTTT
>TRBD1|TRBJ2-2|-|TRBV6-1
CASSEALRTGANTGELFF
TGTGCCAGCAGTGAAGCGCTTCGGACAGGGGCGAACACCGGGGAGCTGTTTTTT
>-|TRBJ2-5|-|TRBV7-9
CASSLGASQETQYF
TGTGCCAGCAGCTTAGGGGCGTCCCAAGAGACCCAGTACTTC